Included here is one T cell receptor (beta chain) sequence, with context. What it recognizes is unknown. The sample belongs to a study of T cells after yellow fever vaccination. Study information: Each low-cell-number fraction was prepared by means of SMART-Seq v4 Ultra Low Input. Study results and caveats: Contaminating bulk clonotypes could be abundant in FACS-sorted repertoires. Post-booster repertoires contained most primary-vaccination clones again (approximately 95% CD4, over 70% CD8).

Template-switching 5'RACE yielded the TCR cDNA; a universal primer site and UMIs were added in the process. One entry per CDR3 protein results from TCRdb running MiXCR on the 5' RACE reads. The sample carries some 400,000 distinct CDR3 sequences, around a sixth recorded once. This CDR3 has 15 amino acids. V was shortened by 0 bases and J by 3 bases, with 12 bases between the two germline ends. Germline V gene lookup returns CDR1 MNHEY and CDR2 SVGAGI. Sequencing was performed on PBMCs, taken before the yellow fever booster vaccination. The sequence derives from a young man who received the YFV17D yellow fever vaccine. The genes are TRBV6-5 and TRBJ2-7; D unclear. The CDR3 DNA sequence: TGTGCCAGCAGTTACTCCCCGCGGAGCCTCTACGAGCAGTACTTC. It translates to CASSYSPRSLYEQYF.